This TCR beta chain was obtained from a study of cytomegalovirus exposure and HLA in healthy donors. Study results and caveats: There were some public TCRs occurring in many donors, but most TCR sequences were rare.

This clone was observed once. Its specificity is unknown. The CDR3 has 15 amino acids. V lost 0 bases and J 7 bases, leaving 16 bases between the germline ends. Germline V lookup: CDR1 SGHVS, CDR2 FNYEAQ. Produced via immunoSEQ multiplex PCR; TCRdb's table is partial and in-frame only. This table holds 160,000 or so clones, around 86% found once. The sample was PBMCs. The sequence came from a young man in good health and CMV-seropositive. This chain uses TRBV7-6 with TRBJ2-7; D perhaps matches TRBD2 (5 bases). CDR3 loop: CASSLAPGISGEQYF. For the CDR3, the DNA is TGTGCCAGCAGCTTAGCGCCCGGGATCTCCGGGGAGCAGTACTTC.